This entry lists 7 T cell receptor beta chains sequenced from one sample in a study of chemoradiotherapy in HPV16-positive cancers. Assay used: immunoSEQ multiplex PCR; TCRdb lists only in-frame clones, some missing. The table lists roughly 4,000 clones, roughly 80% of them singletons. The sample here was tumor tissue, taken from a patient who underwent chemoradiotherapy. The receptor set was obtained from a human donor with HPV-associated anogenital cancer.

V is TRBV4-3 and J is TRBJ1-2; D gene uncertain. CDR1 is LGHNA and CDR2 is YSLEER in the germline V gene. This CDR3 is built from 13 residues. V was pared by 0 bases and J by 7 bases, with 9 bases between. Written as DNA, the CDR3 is TGCGCCAGCAGCCAAGACCTCAGAGGTGGCTACACCTTC. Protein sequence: CASSQDLRGGYTF.

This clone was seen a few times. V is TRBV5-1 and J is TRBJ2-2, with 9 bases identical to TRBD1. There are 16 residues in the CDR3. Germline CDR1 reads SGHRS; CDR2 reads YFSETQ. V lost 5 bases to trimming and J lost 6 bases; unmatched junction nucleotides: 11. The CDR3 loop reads CASSREPGQGAGELFF. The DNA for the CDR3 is TGCGCCAGCAGTCGGGAACCGGGACAGGGAGCCGGGGAGCTGTTTTTT.

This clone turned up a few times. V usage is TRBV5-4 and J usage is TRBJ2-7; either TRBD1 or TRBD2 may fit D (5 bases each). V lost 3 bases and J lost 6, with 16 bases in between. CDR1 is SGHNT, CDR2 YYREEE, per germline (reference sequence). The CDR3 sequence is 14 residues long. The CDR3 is CASSWDGARGEQYF. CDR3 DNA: TGTGCCAGCAGCTGGGACGGGGCTCGGGGCGAGCAGTACTTC. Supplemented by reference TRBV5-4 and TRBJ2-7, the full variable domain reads ETGVTQSPTHLIKTRGQQVTLRCSSQSGHNTVSWYQQALGQGPQFIFQYYREEENGRGNFPPRFSGLQFPNYSSELNVNALELDDSALYLCASSWDGARGEQYFGPGTRLTVT.

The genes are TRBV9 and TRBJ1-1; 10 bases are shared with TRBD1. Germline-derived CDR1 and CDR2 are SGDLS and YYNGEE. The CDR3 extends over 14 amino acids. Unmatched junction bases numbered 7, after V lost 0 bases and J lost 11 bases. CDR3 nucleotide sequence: TGTGCCAGCAGCGTAGGGGGCGGGACAGGGGTCGCTTTCTTT. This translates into CASSVGGGTGVAFF.

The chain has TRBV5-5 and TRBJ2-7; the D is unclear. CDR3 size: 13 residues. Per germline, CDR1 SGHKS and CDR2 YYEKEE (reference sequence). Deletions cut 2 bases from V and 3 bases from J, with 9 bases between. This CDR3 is CASSLNGYYEQYF. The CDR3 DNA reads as TGTGCCAGCAGCTTAAACGGTTACTACGAGCAGTACTTC. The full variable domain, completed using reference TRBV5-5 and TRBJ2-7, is DAGVTQSPTHLIKTRGQQVTLRCSPISGHKSVSWYQQVLGQGPQFIFQYYEKEERGRGNFPDRFSARQFPNYSSELNVNALLLGDSALYLCASSLNGYYEQYFGPGTRLTVT.

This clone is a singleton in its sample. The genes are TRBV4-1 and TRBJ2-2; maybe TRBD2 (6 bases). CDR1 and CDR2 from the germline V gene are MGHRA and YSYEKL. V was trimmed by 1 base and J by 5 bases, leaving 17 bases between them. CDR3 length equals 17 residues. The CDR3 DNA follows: TGCGCCAGCAGCCAAGTTCCAACGGGAGACTTGACCGGGGAGCTGTTTTTT. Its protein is CASSQVPTGDLTGELFF.

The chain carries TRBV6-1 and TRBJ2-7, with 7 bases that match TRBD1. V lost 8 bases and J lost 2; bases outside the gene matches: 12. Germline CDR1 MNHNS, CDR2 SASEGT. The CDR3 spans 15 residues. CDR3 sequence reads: CASDPLMTGTYEQYF. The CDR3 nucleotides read TGTGCCAGCGATCCCTTAATGACAGGGACCTACGAGCAGTACTTC.